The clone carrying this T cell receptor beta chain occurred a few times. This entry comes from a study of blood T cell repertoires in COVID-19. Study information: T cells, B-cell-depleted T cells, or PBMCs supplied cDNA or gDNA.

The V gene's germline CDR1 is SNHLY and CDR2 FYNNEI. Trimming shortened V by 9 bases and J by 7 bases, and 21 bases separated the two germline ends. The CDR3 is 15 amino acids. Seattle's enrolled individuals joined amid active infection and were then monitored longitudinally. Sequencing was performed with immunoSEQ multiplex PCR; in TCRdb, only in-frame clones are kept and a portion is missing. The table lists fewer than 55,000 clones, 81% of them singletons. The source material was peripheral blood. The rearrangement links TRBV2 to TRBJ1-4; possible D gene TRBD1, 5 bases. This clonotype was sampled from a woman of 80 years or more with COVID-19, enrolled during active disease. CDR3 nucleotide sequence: TGTGCCAGTACCGTTTATGATCAGGGAACTGAAAAACTGTTTTTT. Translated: CASTVYDQGTEKLFF.